The next 23 T cell receptor beta chains were all read from a single sample in a study of OX40 agonist ivuxolimab in advanced cancers. This table comes from immunoSEQ multiplex PCR, and its TCRdb copy is limited to in-frame clones, with some not included. The sample has 50,000 to 75,000 clones; 70% to 90% are singletons. This specimen was CD4+ or CD8+ T cells sorted from blood, taken in a trial of the OX40 agonist ivuxolimab. The receptor set was obtained from an adult with an advanced solid tumor such as melanoma, head and neck, liver or kidney cancer.

V is TRBV7-9 and J is TRBJ2-5; D gene uncertain. V lost 5 bases, J lost 4 bases, and 14 bases lay in between. The V gene's germline CDR1 is SEHNR and CDR2 FQNEAQ (reference sequence). CDR3 length: 14 residues. CDR3 coding DNA: TGTGCCAGCAGCCTGAACACCCTGGGAGAGACCCAGTACTTC. Translating it yields CASSLNTLGETQYF. The full variable domain, its missing parts supplied by reference TRBV7-9 and TRBJ2-5, is DTGVSQNPRHKITKRGQNVTFRCDPISEHNRLYWYRQTLGQGPEFLTYFQNEAQLEKSRLLSDRFSAERPKGSFSTLEIQRTEQGDSAMYLCASSLNTLGETQYFGPGTRLLVL.

The chain employs TRBV6-5 and TRBJ1-1; no reliable D call. V lost 8 bases and J 3 bases, leaving 16 bases between the germline ends. The germline V gene has CDR1 MNHEY and CDR2 SVGAGI. The CDR3 extends over 14 amino acids. The CDR3 sequence is CASGPGRDYTEAFF. The CDR3 DNA follows: TGTGCCAGCGGTCCTGGGAGGGATTACACTGAAGCTTTCTTT.

The V and J genes are TRBV6-5 and TRBJ1-4; possibly TRBD1 for D (5 bases). The CDR3 is 14 amino acids. Germline V lookup: CDR1 MNHEY, CDR2 SVGAGI. Between the trimmed V and J ends, which lost 1 base and 7 bases, there was a span of 10 bases. The CDR3 DNA is TGTGCCAGCAGTTACTACGGGGGGAGTGAAAAACTGTTTTTT. Residues: CASSYYGGSEKLFF.

The J gene is TRBJ2-2, the V gene TRBV5-1; tentatively, D is TRBD1 or TRBD2 (5 bases each). Trimming took 4 bases from V and 6 from J, leaving 7 bases between them. CDR3 length: 12 residues. The germline V gene has CDR1 SGHRS and CDR2 YFSETQ. The CDR3: CASSRGAGELFF. CDR3 coding DNA: TGCGCCAGCAGCAGGGGAGCCGGGGAGCTGTTTTTT.

The sample holds a few counts of this clone. This chain connects TRBV2 to TRBJ1-5, with a possible D match to TRBD1 (6 bases). The CDR3 extends over 15 amino acids. Per germline, CDR1 SNHLY and CDR2 FYNNEI. Trimming took 6 bases from V and 2 from J, leaving 14 bases between them. Written as DNA, the CDR3 is TGTGCCAGCAGGATTAACAGGGTGGGCAATCAGCCCCAGCATTTT. Translated: CASRINRVGNQPQHF. The full variable domain, with the rest looked up from reference TRBV2 and TRBJ1-5, is EPEVTQTPSHQVTQMGQEVILRCVPISNHLYFYWYRQILGQKVEFLVSFYNNEISEKSEIFDDQFSVERPDGSNFTLKIRSTKLEDSAMYFCASRINRVGNQPQHFGDGTRLSIL.

V gene TRBV27 combines with J gene TRBJ1-3, with a possible D match to TRBD1 (6 bases). Trimming took off 5 bases at V and 0 bases at J, with 11 bases between the two ends. Per the germline V gene, CDR1 is MNHEY and CDR2 is SMNVEV (reference sequence). The CDR3 is 15 amino acids. CDR3 region: CASSTTGLSGNTIYF. The CDR3 DNA reads as TGTGCCAGCAGTACCACAGGGCTCTCTGGAAACACCATATATTTT.

The CDR3 DNA sequence: TGCGCCAGCAGCGACCGGAGGTACGAGCAGTACTTC. Protein: CASSDRRYEQYF. The V gene is TRBV4-1, the J gene TRBJ2-7, with D maybe TRBD2 (5 bases). CDR3 length: 12 residues. Germline CDR1 is MGHRA and CDR2 is YSYEKL. V dropped 5 bases and J dropped 4 bases, with 9 bases sitting between them.

This chain uses TRBV23-1 with TRBJ1-4; D is unresolved. TRBV23-1 is sorted into the ORF group, with uncertain function. This CDR3 is 18 amino acids long. V was cut by 8 bases and J by 0 bases, with 22 bases left in between. CDR3 nucleotides: TGCGCCAGCGGGCCGGTGAACATCTTCGTTGCAACTAATGAAAAACTGTTTTTT. Its protein is CASGPVNIFVATNEKLFF.

The chain has TRBV18 and TRBJ1-3, with 8 bases fitting TRBD1. Germline V CDR1 and CDR2: KGHSH, LQKENI. This CDR3 has 15 amino acids. The ends lost 3 bases at V and 2 bases at J; junction bases unmatched: 3. The CDR3 loop reads CASSPATGAGNTIYF. The CDR3 region has the DNA TGTGCCAGCTCACCTGCGACAGGGGCTGGAAACACCATATATTTT.

The chain employs TRBV18 and TRBJ2-5; 10 nucleotides align to TRBD1. CDR3 size: 14 residues. Germline CDR1 reads KGHSH; CDR2 reads LQKENI. V lost 3 bases, J lost 4 bases, and 2 bases stayed unmatched. The DNA of the CDR3 is TGTGCCAGCTCACCTTGGACAGGGGGAGAGACCCAGTACTTC. Residues: CASSPWTGGETQYF. Full variable domain (outside the CDR3, taken from reference TRBV18 and TRBJ2-5): NAGVMQNPRHLVRRRGQEARLRCSPMKGHSHVYWYRQLPEEGLKFMVYLQKENIIDESGMPKERFSAEFPKEGPSILRIQQVVRGDSAAYFCASSPWTGGETQYFGPGTRLLVL.

This clone was counted once. At one boundary the junction diverges from the germline segment, which might be a read error. The chain couples TRBV6-1 to TRBJ2-7; 10 bases line up with TRBD1. There are 15 residues in the CDR3. Germline V gene sequence: CDR1 MNHNS, CDR2 SASEGT. The CDR3 here is CASREDRGHAYEQYF. The CDR3 bases are TGTGCCAGCAGAGAAGACAGGGGGCATGCCTACGAGCAGTACTTC.

The chain recombines TRBV27 with TRBJ1-2, with D possibly TRBD1 on 5 matching bases. CDR1 MNHEY and CDR2 SMNVEV come from the germline V gene (reference sequence). The CDR3 is made up of 15 amino acids. The V end lost 3 bases, the J end lost 3 bases, and 14 bases lay between the germline ends. For the CDR3, the DNA is TGTGCCAGCAGTTTTCGGGGAGGGGTGGACTATGGCTACACCTTC. This encodes CASSFRGGVDYGYTF.

J is TRBJ2-6 and V is TRBV5-6; no clear D. The V end lost 0 bases, the J end lost 0 bases, and 13 bases lay between the germline ends. The length of the CDR3 is 18 residues. Germline values: CDR1 SGHDT, CDR2 YYEEEE. The CDR3 is CASSLAWQALSGANVLTF. In DNA form, the CDR3 reads TGTGCCAGCAGCTTGGCTTGGCAGGCCCTCTCTGGGGCCAACGTCCTGACTTTC.

On this clone itself: Other DNA sequences of this sample code for an identical CDR3. The V call is TRBV18, the J call TRBJ2-4; 8 bases agree with TRBD1. The V and J ends lost 3 bases and 1 base, in that order; junction bases with no gene match: 5. The CDR3 totals 16 residues. The germline CDR1 and CDR2 sequences are KGHSH and LQKENI. The DNA of the CDR3 is TGTGCCAGCTCACCTTCGACAGGGGTTGCCAAAAACATTCAGTACTTC. Its protein product is CASSPSTGVAKNIQYF.

V usage is TRBV11-2 and J usage is TRBJ1-1, with D perhaps matching TRBD1 (6 bases). The CDR3 runs to 18 residues. CDR1 and CDR2 (germline): SGHAT, FQNNGV. V shed 5 bases and J shed 1 base, with 23 bases lying between them. This chain's CDR3 is CASSPRQARRPSNTEAFF. In nucleotides, the CDR3 is TGTGCCAGCAGCCCAAGACAGGCCCGGCGACCCTCGAACACTGAAGCTTTCTTT.

V is TRBV28 and J is TRBJ1-5; D is possibly TRBD1 (5 bases). Per germline, CDR1 MDHEN and CDR2 SYDVKM. Trimming stripped 6 bases from V and 3 bases from J, with 15 bases between. The CDR3 is made up of 15 amino acids. The CDR3 DNA is TGTGCCAGCAGCCCGAGGGGCACACCCAATCAGCCCCAGCATTTT. The encoded protein is CASSPRGTPNQPQHF.

V and J are TRBV18 and TRBJ1-2, with D possibly TRBD1 on 5 matching bases. Germline CDR1 is KGHSH and CDR2 is LQKENI. The ends were cut back, 3 bases at V and 8 bases at J, with 16 bases in the middle. The CDR3 has 14 residues. CDR3 loop: CASSPFDSRGGYTF. In DNA form, the CDR3 reads TGTGCCAGCTCACCTTTCGACAGTCGAGGCGGCTACACCTTC.

The rearrangement uses TRBV30 and TRBJ2-5; TRBD2 matches at 8 bases. This CDR3 is built from 15 residues. J lost 5 bases, V lost 2 bases, and 10 bases had no gene match. The germline CDR1 and CDR2 sequences are GTSNPN and SVGIG (reference sequence). The CDR3, as DNA: TGTGCCTGGAGTTTCGGACTAGCATATTCGGAGACCCAGTACTTC. Encoded protein: CAWSFGLAYSETQYF.

The chain recombines TRBV5-1 with TRBJ2-6, with 9 bases lining up with TRBD1. There are 18 residues in the CDR3. The V gene's germline CDR1 is SGHRS and CDR2 YFSETQ. V trimming: 4 bases; J trimming: 0 bases; junction bases outside the gene matches: 8. DNA of the CDR3: TGCGCCAGCAGCCCCCGGACAGGGGCGAACTCTGGGGCCAACGTCCTGACTTTC. Its protein product is CASSPRTGANSGANVLTF.

The chain recombines TRBV15 with TRBJ1-2; D not certain. The CDR3 totals 15 residues. V lost 1 base, J lost 1 base, and 10 bases lay in between. The V gene's germline CDR1 is LNHNV and CDR2 YYDKDF (reference sequence). The CDR3 DNA follows: TGTGCCACCAGCAGAGTCGAGGCAATTAACTATGGCTACACCTTC. Translated: CATSRVEAINYGYTF.

The V and J genes are TRBV5-1 and TRBJ1-2, with D unresolved. This CDR3 comprises 13 residues. V lost 0 bases and J 8 bases, leaving 11 bases between the germline ends. Germline CDR1 and CDR2: SGHRS and YFSETQ. DNA for the CDR3: TGCGCCAGCAGCTTGGGGGCCGGGTTAGGCTACACCTTC. It translates to CASSLGAGLGYTF.

Comments on this clone: A junction boundary mismatches the germline segment, possibly from a read error. This sequence joins TRBV29-1 and TRBJ1-3, with a possible D match to TRBD1 (5 bases). From germline, CDR1 is SQVTM and CDR2 ANQGSEA. This CDR3 is 14 amino acids long. CDR3 residues: CSAETGNSGNTIYF. The CDR3 nucleotides read TGCAGCGCTGAAACAGGAAACTCTGGAAACACCATATATTTT.

This chain connects TRBV2 to TRBJ1-1, with D perhaps matching TRBD1 (5 bases). V was cut by 2 bases and J by 5 bases, with 15 bases left in between. From germline, CDR1 is SNHLY and CDR2 FYNNEI. CDR3 length: 15 amino acids. The CDR3 nucleotides read TGTGCCAGCAGTGAAATCGGGGCGCCCTTGACTGAAGCTTTCTTT. The encoded protein is CASSEIGAPLTEAFF.